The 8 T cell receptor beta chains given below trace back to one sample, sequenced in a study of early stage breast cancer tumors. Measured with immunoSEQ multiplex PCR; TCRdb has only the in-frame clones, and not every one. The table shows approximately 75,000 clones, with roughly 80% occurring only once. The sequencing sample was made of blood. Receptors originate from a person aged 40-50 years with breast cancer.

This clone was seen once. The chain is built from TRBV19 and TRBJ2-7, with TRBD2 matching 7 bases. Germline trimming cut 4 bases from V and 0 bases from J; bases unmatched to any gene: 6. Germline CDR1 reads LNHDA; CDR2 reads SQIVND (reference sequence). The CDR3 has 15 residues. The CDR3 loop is CASSNPRGSSYEQYF. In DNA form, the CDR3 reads TGTGCCAGTAGTAATCCTCGCGGGAGCTCCTACGAGCAGTACTTC. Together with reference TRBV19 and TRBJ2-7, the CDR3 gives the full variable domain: DGGITQSPKYLFRKEGQNVTLSCEQNLNHDAMYWYRQDPGQGLRLIYYSQIVNDFQKGDIAEGYSVSREKKESFPLTVTSAQKNPTAFYLCASSNPRGSSYEQYFGPGTRLTVT.

The CDR3 here is CASKGLGGSEFF. CDR3 DNA: TGTGCCAGCAAAGGACTAGGAGGCAGCGAGTTCTTC. This chain uses TRBV2 with TRBJ2-1, with 7 bases aligning to TRBD2. Germline assignment: CDR1 SNHLY and CDR2 FYNNEI. The CDR3 is made up of 12 amino acids. With 7 bases clipped from V and 14 bases from J, the junction kept 11 bases outside the gene matches.

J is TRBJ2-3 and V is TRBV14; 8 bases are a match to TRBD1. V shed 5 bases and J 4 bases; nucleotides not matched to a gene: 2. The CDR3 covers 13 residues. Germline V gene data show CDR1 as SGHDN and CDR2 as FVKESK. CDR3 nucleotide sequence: TGTGCCAGCAGCGGACAGGGTCCAGATACGCAGTATTTT. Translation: CASSGQGPDTQYF. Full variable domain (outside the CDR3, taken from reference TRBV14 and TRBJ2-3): EAGVTQFPSHSVIEKGQTVTLRCDPISGHDNLYWYRRVMGKEIKFLLHFVKESKQDESGMPNNRFLAERTGGTYSTLKVQPAELEDSGVYFCASSGQGPDTQYFGPGTRLTVL.

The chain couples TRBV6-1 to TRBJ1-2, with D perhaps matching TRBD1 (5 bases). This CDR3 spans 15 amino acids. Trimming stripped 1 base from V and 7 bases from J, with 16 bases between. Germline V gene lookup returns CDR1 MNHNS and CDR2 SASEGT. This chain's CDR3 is CASSEEAGSGGGYTF. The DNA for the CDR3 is TGTGCCAGCAGTGAAGAGGCAGGTTCGGGGGGTGGCTACACCTTC.

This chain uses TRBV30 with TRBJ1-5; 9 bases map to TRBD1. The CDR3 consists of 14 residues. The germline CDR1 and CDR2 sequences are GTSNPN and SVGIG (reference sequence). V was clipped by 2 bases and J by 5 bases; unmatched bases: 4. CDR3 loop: CAWSFGQGYQPQHF. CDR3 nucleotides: TGTGCCTGGAGTTTCGGACAGGGGTATCAGCCCCAGCATTTT.

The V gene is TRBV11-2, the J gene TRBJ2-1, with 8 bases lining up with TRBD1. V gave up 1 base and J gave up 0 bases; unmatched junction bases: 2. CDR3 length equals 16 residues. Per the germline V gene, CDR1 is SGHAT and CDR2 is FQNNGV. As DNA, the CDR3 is TGTGCCAGCAGCTTAGTCACAGGGGGCTCCTACAATGAGCAGTTCTTC. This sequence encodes CASSLVTGGSYNEQFF.

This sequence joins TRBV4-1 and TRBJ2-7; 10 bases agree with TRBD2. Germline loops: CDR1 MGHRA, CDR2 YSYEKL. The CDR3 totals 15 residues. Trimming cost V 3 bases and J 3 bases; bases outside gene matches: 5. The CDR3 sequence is CASSQGTSAFYEQYF. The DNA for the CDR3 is TGCGCCAGCAGCCAGGGGACTAGCGCGTTCTACGAGCAGTACTTC.

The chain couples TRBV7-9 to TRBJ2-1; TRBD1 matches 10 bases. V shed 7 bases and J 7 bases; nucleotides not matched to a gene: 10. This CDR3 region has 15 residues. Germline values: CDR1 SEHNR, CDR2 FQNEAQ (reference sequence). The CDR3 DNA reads TGTGCCAGCACCGTAAACCCGGGACAGGGGAATGAGCAGTTCTTC. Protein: CASTVNPGQGNEQFF.